Sequencing of this T cell receptor (beta chain) was carried out in a study of control samples from healthy donors and cancer patients. Libraries were prepared by immunoSEQ multiplex PCR; TCRdb keeps only in-frame clonotypes and omits some of them. Of 60,000 to 65,000 clones listed, approximately 85% are singletons. The ends lost 1 base at V and 4 bases at J; junction bases unmatched: 11. The CDR3 contains 19 residues. Germline CDR1 and CDR2: MNHEY and SMNVEV (reference sequence). The rearrangement joins TRBV27 to TRBJ2-1, with 12 positions matching TRBD2. Sequencing was carried out using blood. This clonotype was sampled from a man aged 35 to 55 in good health. CDR3 nucleotide sequence: TGTGCCAGCAGTTTATGGCTAGCGGGAGGGCCCTCGTTGTACAATGAGCAGTTCTTC. It codes for CASSLWLAGGPSLYNEQFF.